This T cell receptor (beta chain) was captured by sequencing in a study of patients and donors after allogeneic stem cell transplantation. The CDR3 has 13 amino acids. Germline-derived CDR1 and CDR2 are KGHSH and LQKENI. V lost 8 bases to trimming and J lost 3 bases; unmatched junction nucleotides: 7. This clonotype was detected ten times or more. TCRdb fed the RT-PCR reads into MiXCR, producing one record per CDR3 protein. Of 390,000 or so distinct CDR3 sequences in the sample, under 20% were seen once. The V call is TRBV18, the J call TRBJ2-7; 7 bases line up with TRBD1. The receptor was isolated from a human donor who was either an allogeneic HSCT recipient or a stem cell or donor lymphocyte infusion donor (not recorded which). It is not recorded whose cells these are; they may come from a transplant donor. Sequencing was done on a sample of blood, either unsorted or a sorted T cell fraction (not recorded which). The CDR3 region has the DNA TGTGCCAGCAGCCCCCGGGACAGCTACGAGCAGTACTTC. Amino acid sequence: CASSPRDSYEQYF.